The 18 T cell receptor beta chains below all came from one sample that was sequenced in a study of OX40 agonist ivuxolimab in advanced cancers. Sequenced by immunoSEQ multiplex PCR; TCRdb stores in-frame clones only, minus some. Here the sample spans tens of thousands of clones, 93% being singletons. Sequences were derived from CD4+ or CD8+ T cells sorted from blood, sampled in a trial of the OX40 agonist ivuxolimab. These receptors were taken from an adult with an advanced solid tumor such as melanoma, head and neck, liver or kidney cancer.

The rearrangement joins TRBV29-1 to TRBJ2-1; no reliable D call. The CDR3 runs to 13 residues. The germline gives CDR1 SQVTM, CDR2 ANQGSEA. The V and J ends lost 1 base and 3 bases respectively, with 7 bases between them. CDR3 bases: TGCAGCGTTGAAGTGTTAGACTACAATGAGCAGTTCTTC. This translates into CSVEVLDYNEQFF.

This chain connects TRBV4-3 to TRBJ2-2, with 12 bases identical to TRBD2. The CDR3 runs 20 residues. CDR1 is LGHNA, CDR2 YSLEER, per germline. Trimming at V came to 0 bases and at J to 4 bases, leaving 12 bases not matched to a gene. CDR3 amino acids: CASSQETSGGRPLITGELFF. The CDR3 DNA is TGCGCCAGCAGCCAAGAGACTAGCGGGGGCCGTCCCTTAATCACCGGGGAGCTGTTTTTT.

This rearrangement joins TRBV13 to TRBJ1-2; D possibly corresponds to TRBD1 (6 bases). Per germline, CDR1 PRHDT and CDR2 FYEKMQ (reference sequence). The CDR3 covers 12 residues. V was cut by 7 bases and J by 5 bases, with 11 bases left in between. CDR3 amino acids: CASTIGGYGYTF. The CDR3 DNA sequence: TGTGCCAGCACCATAGGGGGGTATGGCTACACCTTC.

This chain connects TRBV27 to TRBJ2-6, with 7 bases fitting TRBD1. This CDR3 is built from 18 residues. V dropped 2 bases and J dropped 0; count of bases not matched to a gene: 7. Germline V gene lookup returns CDR1 MNHEY and CDR2 SMNVEV (reference sequence). The CDR3 protein is CASSLKQGRISGANVLTF. The CDR3 DNA sequence: TGTGCCAGCAGTTTAAAACAGGGGAGAATCTCTGGGGCCAACGTCCTGACTTTC.

The chain has TRBV27 and TRBJ1-2; D possibly corresponds to TRBD1 (6 bases). Germline assignment: CDR1 MNHEY and CDR2 SMNVEV (reference sequence). The V end lost 5 bases, the J end lost 4 bases, and 17 bases lay between the germline ends. This CDR3 spans 15 amino acids. This CDR3 reads CASSPQQGLPYGYTF. CDR3 bases: TGTGCCAGCAGTCCTCAGCAGGGGCTTCCCTATGGCTACACCTTC.

The chain joins TRBV7-8 to TRBJ1-2; D is ambiguous. Trimming stripped 2 bases from V and 0 bases from J, with 10 bases between. This CDR3 is built from 15 residues. The germline V gene has CDR1 SGHVS and CDR2 FQNEAQ. CDR3 sequence reads: CASSLRSNPNYGYTF. CDR3 DNA: TGTGCCAGCAGCTTAAGGTCTAACCCTAACTATGGCTACACCTTC.

A single count supports this clone. In nucleotides, the CDR3 is TGCAGCGTGTTTACACAGACAGGTTACTACGAGCAGTACTTC. It encodes CSVFTQTGYYEQYF. The rearrangement joins TRBV29-1 to TRBJ2-7; maybe TRBD1 (6 bases). V was shortened by 6 bases and J by 3 bases, with 18 bases between the two germline ends. The germline CDR1 and CDR2 sequences are SQVTM and ANQGSEA. The CDR3 has 14 amino acids.

The J gene is TRBJ1-1, the V gene TRBV30, with 9 nucleotides matching TRBD1. The CDR3 covers 15 residues. Unmatched junction bases numbered 7, after V lost 0 bases and J lost 5 bases. Germline loops: CDR1 GTSNPN, CDR2 SVGIG (reference sequence). The CDR3 region is CAWSVRRQGGTEAFF. As DNA, the CDR3 is TGTGCCTGGAGTGTACGGAGACAGGGGGGGACTGAAGCTTTCTTT.

V and J are TRBV4-1 and TRBJ1-2; no clear D gene. The CDR3 runs 15 residues. Germline V gene sequence: CDR1 MGHRA, CDR2 YSYEKL. Trimming took off 0 bases at V and 4 bases at J, with 12 bases between the two ends. CDR3 amino acids: CASSQDRSDVYGYTF. CDR3 DNA sequence: TGCGCCAGCAGCCAAGATCGGTCAGATGTCTATGGCTACACCTTC.

This clone occurred once. CDR3 sequence reads: CASSSDVNTEAFF. CDR3 coding DNA: TGTGCCAGCAGCTCCGACGTGAACACTGAAGCTTTCTTT. The chain uses TRBV5-4 and TRBJ1-1; D is unresolved. V was cut by 3 bases and J by 0 bases, with 6 bases left in between. CDR3 length equals 13 residues. Per germline, CDR1 SGHNT and CDR2 YYREEE (reference sequence).

The chain is built from TRBV9 and TRBJ1-3; 7 bases match TRBD1. Unmatched junction bases numbered 12, after V lost 4 bases and J lost 8 bases. The germline V gene has CDR1 SGDLS and CDR2 YYNGEE. This CDR3 spans 15 amino acids. The CDR3 coding sequence is TGTGCCAGCAGCATCCGTGTGAGTGGACAGGACACCATATATTTT. Translation: CASSIRVSGQDTIYF. Filled out from reference TRBV9 and TRBJ1-3, the complete variable domain reads DSGVTQTPKHLITATGQRVTLRCSPRSGDLSVYWYQQSLDQGLQFLIQYYNGEERAKGNILERFSAQQFPDLHSELNLSSLELGDSALYFCASSIRVSGQDTIYFGEGSWLTVV.

The CDR3 here is CASSAPGGEAYEQYF. CDR3 DNA sequence: TGTGCCAGCAGCGCCCCTGGGGGAGAGGCCTACGAGCAGTACTTC. V is TRBV7-9 and J is TRBJ2-7; D may match TRBD1 or TRBD2 (5 bases each). The germline V gene encodes CDR1 SEHNR and CDR2 FQNEAQ (reference sequence). Between the trimmed V and J ends, which lost 5 bases and 2 bases, there was a span of 16 bases. The CDR3 totals 15 residues.

The gene calls are TRBV27 and TRBJ2-7; unclear D gene. Germline V gives CDR1 MNHEY, CDR2 SMNVEV (reference sequence). CDR3 length equals 13 residues. V was shortened by 5 bases and J by 6 bases, with 14 bases between the two germline ends. CDR3 sequence reads: CASSPQSAREQYF. DNA of the CDR3: TGTGCCAGCAGTCCCCAGAGCGCGCGCGAGCAGTACTTC.

The J gene is TRBJ2-1, the V gene TRBV19, with D possibly TRBD2 on 7 matching bases. Per germline, CDR1 LNHDA and CDR2 SQIVND (reference sequence). The CDR3 loop spans 14 amino acids. Trimming took 5 bases from V and 8 from J, leaving 16 bases between them. CDR3 nucleotide sequence: TGTGCCAGTAGTTATTTTGCGGGGGCGGATGAGCAGTTCTTC. It is translated as CASSYFAGADEQFF.

About this clone itself: Different DNA sequences within this sample yield the same CDR3. This chain connects TRBV5-1 to TRBJ2-7, with TRBD1 matching over 9 bases. Germline trimming cut 2 bases from V and 2 bases from J; bases unmatched to any gene: 2. This CDR3 spans 14 amino acids. Germline V CDR1 and CDR2: SGHRS, YFSETQ. Written as DNA, the CDR3 is TGCGCCAGCAGCTTCGGGACAGGGACCTACGAGCAGTACTTC. Translating it yields CASSFGTGTYEQYF.

This clone was seen only once. The rearrangement uses TRBV19 and TRBJ2-2, with unresolved D. Germline V gives CDR1 LNHDA, CDR2 SQIVND (reference sequence). This CDR3 comprises 15 residues. Trimming took off 7 bases at V and 0 bases at J, with 12 bases between the two ends. The CDR3 nucleotides read TGTGCCAGTAACTTTCGACACCCGAACACCGGGGAGCTGTTTTTT. Protein sequence: CASNFRHPNTGELFF.

The chain joins TRBV9 to TRBJ1-1; 7 bases map to TRBD1. CDR1 SGDLS and CDR2 YYNGEE come from the germline V gene. The CDR3 is 13 amino acids. J was trimmed by 3 bases and V by 4 bases; bases with no gene match: 3. The DNA for the CDR3 is TGTGCCAGCAGCACTGGGACAGACACTGAAGCTTTCTTT. Its translation is CASSTGTDTEAFF.

In its sample, this clone was seen once. The V gene is TRBV7-8, the J gene TRBJ2-1; D gene ambiguous. The CDR3 consists of 13 residues. The germline V gene encodes CDR1 SGHVS and CDR2 FQNEAQ. Trimming left V 1 base short and J 10 bases short, with 11 bases between. CDR3 in amino acids: CASSLEVRAEQFF. In nucleotides, the CDR3 is TGTGCCAGCAGCTTAGAAGTCCGGGCCGAGCAGTTCTTC.